The clone carrying this TCR beta chain was seen repeatedly, ten times or more. Its specificity is not known. The data derive from a study of early T cells in non-severe SARS-CoV-2 infection. Study-wide context: Chains stayed unpaired after sequencing of bulk RNA from unsorted whole blood.

The study's findings and limits: Matching against VDJdb likely underestimated virus-specific expansions, favoring anti-spike CD8.

This CDR3 comprises 16 residues. The V gene's germline CDR1 is MNHEY and CDR2 SMNVEV (reference sequence). The trim removed 5 bases at V and 9 bases at J, leaving 10 bases unmatched. Individually, cDNA molecules had unique molecular identifiers attached to them. TCRdb itself ran the 5' RACE reads through MiXCR, one entry per CDR3 protein. The data show 50,000 to 70,000 distinct CDR3 sequences, just under 15% seen once. Here the sequenced sample was whole blood, taken at baseline. The sequence was obtained from an adult who was a healthcare worker with PCR-confirmed SARS-CoV-2 infection or an uninfected control (not recorded which). The V and J genes are TRBV27 and TRBJ1-6, with 10 bases that match TRBD1. Here the CDR3 DNA reads TGTGCCAGCAGTCCCATGGACAGGGGGTCCGTTTCACCCCTCCACTTT. This encodes CASSPMDRGSVSPLHF.